A selection of T cell receptor beta chains follows, all from one sample in a study of OX40 agonist ivuxolimab in advanced cancers. Method: immunoSEQ multiplex PCR; TCRdb's copy keeps in-frame clones and lacks some. The sample shows some 90,000 clones, approximately 90% of them seen only once. The source material was CD4+ or CD8+ T cells sorted from blood, sampled in a trial of the OX40 agonist ivuxolimab. These receptors were taken from an adult with an advanced solid tumor such as melanoma, head and neck, liver or kidney cancer. Each CDR3 is given with its conserved first and last residue. A D gene is named only where the DNA matches it firmly. The listing skips clone size in some rows; elsewhere it reads once, few, many or a size class.

clone size,V gene,J gene,D gene,CDR3 DNA,CDR3 protein
-,TRBV7-8,TRBJ1-1,-,TGTGCCAGCAGCTTAGGTACAGGGCGTCACACTGAAGCTTTCTTT,CASSLGTGRHTEAFF
-,TRBV11-2,TRBJ2-5,TRBD2,TGTGCCAGCAGCTCGGGACTAGCGGGAGGGGGAGAGACCCAGTACTTC,CASSSGLAGGGETQYF
few,TRBV5-1,TRBJ2-2,-,TGCGCCAGCAGCCTGATGGGGGCATGGACCGGGGAGCTGTTTTTT,CASSLMGAWTGELFF
-,TRBV4-2,TRBJ2-1,-,TGTGCCAGCAGCCACGAGAAAGGGAACTACAATGAGCAGTTCTTC,CASSHEKGNYNEQFF
-,TRBV28,TRBJ1-1,TRBD1,TGTGCCAGCAGACAACAGGGGGCTCCATCTCAGGCTTTCTTT,CASRQQGAPSQAFF
-,TRBV10-2,TRBJ2-1,TRBD2,TGCGCCAGCAGTGATCCTAGCGGGACGAAAAATGAGCAGTTCTTC,CASSDPSGTKNEQFF
-,TRBV15,TRBJ2-6,TRBD1,TGTGCCACCAGCAGCGGACAGGGCCGCTCTGGGGCCAACGTCCTGACTTTC,CATSSGQGRSGANVLTF
-,TRBV7-2,TRBJ2-3,-,TGTGCCAGCAGCTTATCCTCAAGGGGGTCAGATACGCAGTATTTT,CASSLSSRGSDTQYF
once,TRBV6-1,TRBJ1-2,-,TGTGCCAGCAGTGAAGCTTTTGGGCAGGACTATGGCTACACCTTC,CASSEAFGQDYGYTF
few,TRBV30,TRBJ1-2,-,TGTGCCTGGGGGAATCTGTTATCGGGCTATGGCTACACCTTC,CAWGNLLSGYGYTF
-,TRBV6-6,TRBJ2-7,TRBD1,TGTGCCAGCAGTTATTCGACAGGGGGAAACTACGAGCAGTACTTC,CASSYSTGGNYEQYF
-,TRBV2,TRBJ1-1,-,TGTGCCAGCAGTGTTCAGGGGATGAACACTGAAGCTTTCTTT,CASSVQGMNTEAFF
-,TRBV5-4,TRBJ1-3,-,TGTGCCAGCAGTCAACAGGGCTCTGGAAACACCATATATTTT,CASSQQGSGNTIYF
-,TRBV14,TRBJ2-7,TRBD2,TGTGCCAGCAGCCCGACGGGGGGGGCCACCTACGAGCAGTACTTC,CASSPTGGATYEQYF
-,TRBV21-1,TRBJ2-1,-,TGTGCCAGCAGCAAAGGGGCCCGCGGGACAGGGAGCGGGAATGAGCAGTTCTTC,CASSKGARGTGSGNEQFF
-,TRBV4-3,TRBJ2-2,TRBD1,TGCGCCAGCAGCCATGGACAGGGAGCGAACACCGGGGAGCTGTTTTTT,CASSHGQGANTGELFF
-,TRBV27,TRBJ2-1,TRBD1,TGTGCCAGCAGTTTAGCCGGACAGGTCTGGGAGCAGTTCTTC,CASSLAGQVWEQFF
-,TRBV9,TRBJ2-7,TRBD2,TGTGCCAGCAGCAAGATAGCGGGAGGCTCCTACGAGCAGTACTTC,CASSKIAGGSYEQYF
-,TRBV27,TRBJ2-4,-,TGTGCCAGCCATGGTGTGGCCAAAAACATTCAGTACTTC,CASHGVAKNIQYF
-,TRBV2,TRBJ1-1,-,TGTGCCAGCAGTGAAGGGGGTATCGGGACTGAAGCTTTCTTT,CASSEGGIGTEAFF
-,TRBV28,TRBJ1-1,-,TGTGCCAGCAGTTTCGGGGGGCTCAGTACTGAAGCTTTCTTT,CASSFGGLSTEAFF
-,TRBV5-1,TRBJ2-2,-,TGCGCCAGCAGCTTGGAGGGGCCCAACACCGGGGAGCTGTTTTTT,CASSLEGPNTGELFF
-,TRBV11-3,TRBJ2-1,-,TGTGCCAGCAGCCCACCGGATAGATTCAATGAGCAGTTCTTC,CASSPPDRFNEQFF
-,TRBV28,TRBJ1-2,-,TGTGCCAGCAGTTTCCCTTTCGGAGGCTACACCTTC,CASSFPFGGYTF
-,TRBV21-1,TRBJ1-3,-,TGTGCCAGCAGCAAAGGGACCCGGGGCGGAAACACCATATATTTT,CASSKGTRGGNTIYF
-,TRBV6-1,TRBJ2-3,-,TGTGCCAGCAGTGAGGGACCAGATACGCAGTATTTT,CASSEGPDTQYF
-,TRBV5-1,TRBJ2-5,TRBD2,TGCGCCAGCAGCAGGACTAGCGGTCACCAAGAGACCCAGTACTTC,CASSRTSGHQETQYF
-,TRBV19,TRBJ2-3,TRBD1,TGTGCCAGTAGTTCTAATGACAGGGGGGGCACAGATACGCAGTATTTT,CASSSNDRGGTDTQYF
-,TRBV7-3,TRBJ2-1,TRBD2,TGTGCCAGCAGCTTTACTAGCGGGAGTCTCAATGAGCAGTTCTTC,CASSFTSGSLNEQFF
few,TRBV7-3,TRBJ2-3,-,TGTGCCAGCAGCCCAAGGACAGTCACAGATACGCAGTATTTT,CASSPRTVTDTQYF
-,TRBV28,TRBJ1-5,-,TGTGCCAGCAGGGCCCCGGTTAATAGCAATCAGCCCCAGCATTTT,CASRAPVNSNQPQHF
-,TRBV20-1,TRBJ2-5,-,TGCAGTGGGCAGGGGCTGGAGACCCAGTACTTC,CSGQGLETQYF
-,TRBV4-1,TRBJ2-3,-,TGCGCCAGCAGCCAAGATAGGGCAGGACCCCTTCAGTATTTT,CASSQDRAGPLQYF
-,TRBV4-3,TRBJ1-3,-,TGCGCCAGCAGCCAAGATCAAAGCCAGCTCAGCTGGGGCTCTGGAAACACCATATATTTT,CASSQDQSQLSWGSGNTIYF
-,TRBV4-1,TRBJ1-2,-,TGCGCCAGCAGCCAGACCGGAACCGCCGCCTATGGCTACACCTTC,CASSQTGTAAYGYTF
few,TRBV28,TRBJ1-5,-,TGTGCCAGCACCTCTGGACAGCGCCTATTGAGCAATCAGCCCCAGCATTTT,CASTSGQRLLSNQPQHF
-,TRBV25-1,TRBJ1-2,TRBD1,TGTGCCAGCAGTGAACCGGGACAGGGGTACTATGGCTACACCTTC,CASSEPGQGYYGYTF